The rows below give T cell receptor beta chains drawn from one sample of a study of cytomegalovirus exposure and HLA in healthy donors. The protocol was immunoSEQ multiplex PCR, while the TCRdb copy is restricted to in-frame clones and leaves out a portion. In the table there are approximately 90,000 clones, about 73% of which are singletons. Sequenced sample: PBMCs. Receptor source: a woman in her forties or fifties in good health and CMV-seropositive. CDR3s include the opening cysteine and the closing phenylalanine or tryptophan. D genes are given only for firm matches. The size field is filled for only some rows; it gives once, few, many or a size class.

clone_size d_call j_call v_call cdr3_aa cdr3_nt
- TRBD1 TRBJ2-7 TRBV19 CASGDRGVEQYF TGTGCCAGCGGAGACAGGGGGGTCGAGCAGTACTTC
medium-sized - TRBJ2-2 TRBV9 CASSPQLVAGELFF TGTGCCAGCAGCCCCCAGCTAGTGGCCGGGGAGCTGTTTTTT
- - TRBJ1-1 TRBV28 CASSLVNDRLGTEAFF TGTGCCAGCAGTTTAGTAAACGACAGGCTGGGGACTGAAGCTTTCTTT
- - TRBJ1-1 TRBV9 CASSVWGDTEAFF TGTGCCAGCAGCGTATGGGGGGACACTGAAGCTTTCTTT
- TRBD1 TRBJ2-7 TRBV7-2 CASSLVGQGFEQYF TGTGCCAGCAGCTTAGTCGGACAGGGGTTCGAGCAGTACTTC
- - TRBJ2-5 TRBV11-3 CASSLDGSGAGTQYF TGTGCCAGCAGCTTAGATGGATCGGGCGCGGGGACCCAGTACTTC
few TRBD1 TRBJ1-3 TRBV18 CASSSVRGTNSGNTIYF TGTGCCAGCTCATCGGTCAGGGGGACAAACTCTGGAAACACCATATATTTT
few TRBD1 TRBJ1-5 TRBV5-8 CASNLEGQGDQPQHF TGTGCCAGCAACCTCGAGGGACAGGGGGATCAGCCCCAGCATTTT
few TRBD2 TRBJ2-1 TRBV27 CASSVAGEIYNEQFF TGTGCCAGCAGTGTAGCGGGAGAAATATACAATGAGCAGTTCTTC
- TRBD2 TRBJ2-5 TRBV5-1 CASSSRLAVREETQYF TGCGCCAGCAGCTCGAGACTAGCGGTAAGAGAAGAGACCCAGTACTTC
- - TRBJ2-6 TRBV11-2 CASSPGSGANVLTF TGTGCCAGCAGCCCAGGTTCCGGGGCCAACGTCCTGACTTTC
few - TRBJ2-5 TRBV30 CAWRSKGVQETQYF TGTGCCTGGAGGAGTAAGGGGGTTCAAGAGACCCAGTACTTC
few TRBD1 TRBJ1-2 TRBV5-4 CASSPGPGGGGYTF TGTGCCAGCAGCCCGGGTCCAGGGGGCGGTGGCTACACCTTC
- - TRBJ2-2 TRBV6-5 CASRQVNTGELFF TGTGCCAGCCGACAGGTGAACACCGGGGAGCTGTTTTTT
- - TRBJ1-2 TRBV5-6 CASRRVEALRSYGYTF TGTGCCAGCCGGAGGGTGGAAGCACTACGAAGCTATGGCTACACCTTC
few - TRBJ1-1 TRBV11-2 CASSLARGTEAFF TGTGCCAGCAGCTTAGCGCGGGGGACTGAAGCTTTCTTT
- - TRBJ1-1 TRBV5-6 CASSWGRGAEAFF TGTGCCAGCAGCTGGGGTCGGGGGGCGGAAGCTTTCTTT
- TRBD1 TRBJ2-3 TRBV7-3 CASSRDSFSTDTQYF TGTGCCAGCAGCCGGGACAGCTTTAGCACAGATACGCAGTATTTT
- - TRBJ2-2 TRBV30 CAWTSGNTGELFF TGTGCCTGGACCAGCGGGAACACCGGGGAGCTGTTTTTT
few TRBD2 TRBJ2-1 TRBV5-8 CAGRAGGPSYNEQFF TGTGCCGGGAGAGCGGGGGGCCCTTCCTACAATGAGCAGTTCTTC
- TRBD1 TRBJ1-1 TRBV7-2 CASSPDRASTEAFF TGTGCCAGCAGCCCAGACAGGGCGAGCACTGAAGCTTTCTTT
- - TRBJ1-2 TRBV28 CASSWGGSTFYGYTF TGTGCCAGCAGCTGGGGGGGCAGTACCTTCTATGGCTACACCTTC
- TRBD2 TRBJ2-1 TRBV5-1 CASSLKAGANEQFF TGCGCCAGCAGCTTAAAAGCGGGAGCCAATGAGCAGTTCTTC
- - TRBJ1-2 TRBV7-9 CASSTFRYGYTF TGTGCCAGCAGTACTTTTCGCTATGGCTACACCTTC
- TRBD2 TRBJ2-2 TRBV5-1 CASSLAASGGFTGELFF TGCGCCAGCAGCCTGGCGGCTAGCGGGGGCTTCACCGGGGAGCTGTTTTTT
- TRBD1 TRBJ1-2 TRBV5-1 CASRDGQGGDTF TGCGCCAGCAGAGACGGACAGGGAGGAGACACCTTC
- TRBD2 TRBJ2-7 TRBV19 CASSIPGLRYEQYF TGTGCCAGTAGTATTCCGGGACTAAGGTACGAGCAGTACTTC
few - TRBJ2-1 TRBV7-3 CASSLRGRAEQFF TGTGCCAGCAGCTTAAGGGGCCGGGCAGAGCAGTTCTTC
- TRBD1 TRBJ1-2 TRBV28 CASSIGTGHYGYTF TGTGCCAGCAGCATTGGGACAGGCCACTATGGCTACACCTTC
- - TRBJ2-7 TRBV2 CASCRESFYEQYF TGTGCCAGCTGTCGGGAGAGCTTTTACGAGCAGTACTTC
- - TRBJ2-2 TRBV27 CASSLGRVNTGELFF TGTGCCAGCAGTTTAGGTCGGGTGAACACCGGGGAGCTGTTTTTT
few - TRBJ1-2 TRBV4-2 CASSHPDRSGNYGYTF TGTGCCAGCAGCCATCCCGACAGGAGTGGTAACTATGGCTACACCTTC
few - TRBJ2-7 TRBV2 CSKQIAAYEQYF TGTTCCAAGCAGATCGCGGCATACGAGCAGTACTTC
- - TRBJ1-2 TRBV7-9 CASSEYRDGYTF TGTGCCAGCAGCGAGTACAGGGATGGCTACACCTTC
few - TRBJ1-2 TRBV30 CAWGRLSGYTF TGTGCCTGGGGTAGACTAAGTGGCTACACCTTC
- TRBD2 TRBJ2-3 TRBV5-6 CASSLGLAGGADTQYF TGTGCCAGCAGCTTGGGGCTAGCGGGAGGGGCAGATACGCAGTATTTT
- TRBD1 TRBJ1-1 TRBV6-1 CASSGQGADTEAFF TGTGCCAGCAGTGGACAGGGGGCGGACACTGAAGCTTTCTTT
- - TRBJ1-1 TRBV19 CASSNLGAVFENTEAFF TGTGCCAGTAGTAATCTGGGGGCCGTTTTCGAAAACACTGAAGCTTTCTTT
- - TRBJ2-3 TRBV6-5 CASSYSNLVIDTQYF TGTGCCAGCAGTTACTCGAACCTAGTCATAGATACGCAGTATTTT
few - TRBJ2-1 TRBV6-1 CASSEARPGREFF TGTGCCAGCAGTGAAGCGCGTCCCGGTCGGGAGTTCTTC
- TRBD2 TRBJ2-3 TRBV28 CASSTTSGREYTQYF TGTGCCAGCAGCACGACTAGCGGGAGGGAGTACACGCAGTATTTT
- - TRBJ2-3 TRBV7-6 CASSSPGGGNTDTQYF TGTGCCAGCAGCTCGCCAGGCGGAGGAAACACAGATACGCAGTATTTT
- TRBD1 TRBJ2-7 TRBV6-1 CASSATGGYEQYF TGTGCCAGCAGTGCCACAGGGGGCTACGAGCAGTACTTC
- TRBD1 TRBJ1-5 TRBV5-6 CASSLRDRNQPQHF TGTGCCAGCAGCTTAAGGGACAGAAATCAGCCCCAGCATTTT
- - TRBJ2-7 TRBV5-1 CASRPPTSRGLAGSPISYEQYF TGCGCCAGCAGGCCGCCCACCTCCAGGGGGCTAGCGGGAAGCCCGATCTCCTACGAGCAGTACTTC
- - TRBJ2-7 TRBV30 CAWSGGRLNSYEQYF TGTGCCTGGAGTGGTGGCAGGCTTAACTCCTACGAGCAGTACTTC
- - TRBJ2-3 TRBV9 CASSVISTDTQYF TGTGCCAGCAGCGTAATTTCGACAGATACGCAGTATTTT
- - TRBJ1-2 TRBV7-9 CSSTFSGNRYTF TGTTCCAGCACCTTCTCGGGGAATCGCTACACCTTC
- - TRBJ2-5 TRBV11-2 CASSLYRNQETQYF TGTGCCAGCAGCTTGTACAGGAACCAAGAGACCCAGTACTTC
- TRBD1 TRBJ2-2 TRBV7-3 CASSPGTVGELFF TGTGCCAGCAGCCCTGGGACAGTCGGGGAGCTGTTTTTT
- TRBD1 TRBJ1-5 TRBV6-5 CASRRTGGNQPQHF TGTGCCAGCAGGAGGACAGGGGGCAATCAGCCCCAGCATTTT
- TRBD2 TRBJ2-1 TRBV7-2 CASSLWGSGINEQFF TGTGCCAGCAGCTTATGGGGTAGCGGGATCAATGAGCAGTTCTTC
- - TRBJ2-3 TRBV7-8 CASSLSRFTDTQYF TGTGCCAGCAGCTTATCGCGGTTCACAGATACGCAGTATTTT